This TCR beta chain was sequenced in a study of T-cell memory formation after mild COVID-19. The study's findings and limits: Clonal second-wave expansions that peaked on day 37 had unconfirmed SARS-CoV-2 specificity. Clones shrinking from day 15 to 85 showed even CD4/CD8 mixes; later expanders tilted CD4+.

CDR1 is SGHDT and CDR2 is YYEEEE in the germline V gene. CDR3 length: 15 residues. V shed 4 bases and J shed 0 bases, with 11 bases lying between them. TCRdb re-called the 5' RACE reads through MiXCR, storing one row per CDR3 protein. The sample shows some 64,000 distinct CDR3 sequences, 9.3% of them seen only once. On this clonotype itself: Its antigen is undetermined.

The rearrangement uses TRBV5-6 and TRBJ2-1, with D unresolved. The clonotype comes from a man in his late teens or twenties who had mild COVID-19 (a few samples of this study predate the infection). Cell type and time point are not known. Sequencing input: PBMCs or a T cell subset sorted from them (not recorded which). The CDR3 region is CASSPRLSSYNEQFF. CDR3 DNA: TGTGCCAGCAGCCCTAGGTTGAGCTCCTACAATGAGCAGTTCTTC.